Following are 31 T cell receptor beta chains from one sample sequenced in a study of OX40 agonist ivuxolimab in advanced cancers. Produced via immunoSEQ multiplex PCR; TCRdb's table is partial and in-frame only. The table includes fewer than 45,000 clones, 65% to 75% detected once. The specimen was CD4+ or CD8+ T cells sorted from blood, collected in a trial of the OX40 agonist ivuxolimab. These receptor sequences come from an adult with an advanced solid tumor such as melanoma, head and neck, liver or kidney cancer.

This clone is labeled medium-sized (0.01 to 0.1%). The J gene is TRBJ1-1, the V gene TRBV5-6; 10 bases fit TRBD1. CDR3 length: 17 residues. Germline assignment: CDR1 SGHDT and CDR2 YYEEEE. V lost 4 bases to trimming and J lost 6 bases; unmatched junction nucleotides: 15. CDR3: CASSLITWTGGSAEAFF. CDR3 sequence (DNA): TGTGCCAGCAGCCTGATAACTTGGACAGGGGGAAGCGCTGAAGCTTTCTTT.

This chain links TRBV7-8 with TRBJ2-1, with 14 bases aligning to TRBD2. Germline V gene sequence: CDR1 SGHVS, CDR2 FQNEAQ. The CDR3 runs to 14 residues. The J segment lost 14 bases and the V segment lost 5 bases, leaving 8 bases of the junction unmatched. The CDR3 sequence: CASSPRTSGGMKFF. The CDR3 DNA reads TGTGCCAGCAGCCCTAGGACTAGCGGGGGGATGAAGTTCTTC.

V is TRBV27 and J is TRBJ2-1; D is uncertain. Trimming left V 3 bases short and J 10 bases short, with 10 bases between. This CDR3 comprises 12 residues. Germline CDR1 and CDR2: MNHEY and SMNVEV (reference sequence). CDR3 loop: CASSLNFVEQFF. The DNA of the CDR3 is TGTGCCAGCAGTTTGAATTTCGTAGAGCAGTTCTTC.

This chain uses TRBV7-6 with TRBJ2-5; 8 positions agree with TRBD1. Germline CDR1 reads SGHVS; CDR2 reads FNYEAQ. The CDR3 is made up of 13 amino acids. V lost 5 bases and J lost 9; bases outside the gene matches: 8. The CDR3 region has the DNA TGTGCCAGCAGCCAATGGGACAGGTCGGCCCAGTACTTC. Amino acid sequence: CASSQWDRSAQYF.

The rearrangement uses TRBV6-6 and TRBJ2-1; a possible D gene is TRBD2 (5 bases). Trimming pared 0 bases from V and 9 bases from J, leaving 12 bases between. The CDR3 covers 14 residues. Germline lookup yields CDR1 MNHNY and CDR2 SVGAGI (reference sequence). In DNA form, the CDR3 reads TGTGCCAGCAGTTACTCTCCGGGAACGGCTGAGCAGTTCTTC. It codes for CASSYSPGTAEQFF.

The chain joins TRBV20-1 to TRBJ2-5, with D maybe TRBD1 (7 bases). There are 11 residues in the CDR3. The V and J ends lost 7 bases and 5 bases respectively, with 11 bases between them. CDR1 is DFQATT, CDR2 SNEGSKA, per germline (reference sequence). CDR3 loop: CSVRGRETQYF. CDR3 DNA: TGCAGTGTCAGGGGGAGGGAGACCCAGTACTTC.

The table lists this clone with a count of one. The J gene is TRBJ2-3, the V gene TRBV5-1, with 11 bases that match TRBD2. This CDR3 comprises 16 residues. V lost 1 base to trimming and J lost 3 bases; unmatched junction nucleotides: 4. Germline CDR1 is SGHRS and CDR2 is YFSETQ. The CDR3: CASSLNSGGATDTQYF. CDR3 nucleotides: TGCGCCAGCAGCTTGAATAGCGGGGGGGCAACAGATACGCAGTATTTT.

In DNA form, the CDR3 reads TGCGCCAGCAGTTTGTACGGGGATACGCAGTATTTT. It translates to CASSLYGDTQYF. V is TRBV5-1 and J is TRBJ2-3, with D hard to call. V was cut by 5 bases and J by 6 bases, with 10 bases left in between. Germline assignment: CDR1 SGHRS and CDR2 YFSETQ. The CDR3 sequence is 12 residues long.

The rearrangement links TRBV5-1 to TRBJ1-1; TRBD1 might be the D (5 bases). Germline CDR1 SGHRS, CDR2 YFSETQ. The ends were cut back, 0 bases at V and 1 base at J, with 10 bases in the middle. CDR3 length: 15 amino acids. The DNA of the CDR3 is TGCGCCAGCAGCTTGGAAAGGGGATGGAACACTGAAGCTTTCTTT. This codes for CASSLERGWNTEAFF.

This clone occurred a few times. The chain links TRBV20-1 to TRBJ1-2; D is ambiguous. Germline CDR1 and CDR2: DFQATT and SNEGSKA (reference sequence). With 3 bases removed from V and 5 bases from J, the gap between germline ends came to 7 bases. The length of the CDR3 is 11 residues. CDR3 coding DNA: TGCAGTGCTAGTGACGGGTATGGCTACACCTTC. Translation gives CSASDGYGYTF.

The chain carries TRBV27 and TRBJ1-1, with D unresolved. The CDR3 runs 13 residues. Trimming removed 0 bases at V and 0 bases at J, with 2 bases between. The germline gives CDR1 MNHEY, CDR2 SMNVEV (reference sequence). The CDR3 spells CASSLSVNTEAFF. CDR3 DNA sequence: TGTGCCAGCAGTTTATCCGTGAACACTGAAGCTTTCTTT.

This clone has a handful of counts. The V call is TRBV9, the J call TRBJ2-5; D not resolved. V was clipped by 4 bases and J by 3 bases, with 13 bases between them. The CDR3 spans 14 residues. Germline V lookup: CDR1 SGDLS, CDR2 YYNGEE. CDR3 DNA: TGTGCCAGCAGCCCCTTTGGCAGTAAAGAGACCCAGTACTTC. Translating gives CASSPFGSKETQYF.

This clone appeared a few times. The V call is TRBV6-5, the J call TRBJ1-1; the D is unclear. V lost 2 bases, J lost 1 base, and 2 bases lay in between. CDR1 is MNHEY and CDR2 is SVGAGI in the germline V gene. CDR3 length: 12 residues. Written as DNA, the CDR3 is TGTGCCAGCAGTTACAGGAACACTGAAGCTTTCTTT. It is translated as CASSYRNTEAFF.

The chain links TRBV18 to TRBJ1-5; no clear D. The CDR3 is made up of 14 amino acids. V gave up 6 bases and J gave up 2 bases, with 11 bases separating them. Germline-derived CDR1 and CDR2 are KGHSH and LQKENI. The CDR3 spells CASSFGGRNQPQHF. The CDR3 DNA is TGTGCCAGCTCTTTTGGAGGTCGCAATCAGCCCCAGCATTTT.

The V gene is TRBV5-6, the J gene TRBJ1-2, with no clear D. The CDR3 length is 13 residues. The germline gives CDR1 SGHDT, CDR2 YYEEEE. The V and J ends lost 3 bases and 6 bases respectively, with 12 bases between them. This CDR3 reads CASSSWAHDGYTF. The CDR3, as DNA: TGTGCCAGCAGCTCTTGGGCTCACGATGGCTACACCTTC.

The V and J genes are TRBV15 and TRBJ2-7, with TRBD2 identical over 7 bases. The CDR3 spans 14 residues. Trimming removed 1 base from V and 4 bases from J; junction bases left unmatched: 4. Germline V CDR1 and CDR2: LNHNV, YYDKDF (reference sequence). The CDR3 nucleotides read TGTGCCACCAGCAGAGGTGGGGGGGGATACGAGCAGTACTTC. Amino acids: CATSRGGGGYEQYF.

This chain uses TRBV7-3 with TRBJ2-5; TRBD1 matches at 7 bases. V trimming: 1 base; J trimming: 5 bases; junction bases outside the gene matches: 13. The CDR3 is made up of 17 amino acids. Germline-derived CDR1 and CDR2 are SGHTA and FQGTGA. CDR3: CASSLSREGQLMETQYF. CDR3 in DNA: TGTGCCAGCAGCTTAAGCCGAGAGGGACAGTTAATGGAGACCCAGTACTTC. Based on the CDR3 plus reference TRBV7-3 and TRBJ2-5, the full variable domain is GAGVSQTPSNKVTEKGKYVELRCDPISGHTALYWYRQSLGQGPEFLIYFQGTGAADDSGLPNDRFFAVRPEGSVSTLKIQRTERGDSAVYLCASSLSREGQLMETQYFGPGTRLLVL.

The chain carries TRBV7-9 and TRBJ2-7; TRBD2 agrees at 7 bases. With V trimmed by 7 bases and J by 2 bases, 5 bases remained unmatched. CDR1 SEHNR and CDR2 FQNEAQ come from the germline V gene (reference sequence). This CDR3 has 13 amino acids. CDR3 bases: TGTGCCAGCACGGGGGGTGCCCCCTACGAGCAGTACTTC. Translation gives CASTGGAPYEQYF.

About this clone: A read error may produce the germline difference seen at one junction end. The chain employs TRBV5-4 and TRBJ2-2, with a possible D match to TRBD1 (6 bases). There are 14 residues in the CDR3. CDR1 and CDR2 (germline): SGHNT, YYREEE (reference sequence). The CDR3 is CASTLIQGTGELFF. The CDR3 DNA reads as TGTGCCAGCACCTTGATACAGGGAACCGGGGAGCTGTTTTTT.

Only one count was recorded for this clone. The chain joins TRBV28 to TRBJ2-7; no clear D. CDR1 is MDHEN, CDR2 SYDVKM, per germline. The CDR3 is made up of 13 amino acids. Trimming took 6 bases from V and 5 from J, leaving 14 bases between them. The CDR3 sequence: CASRNRANNEQYF. In nucleotides, the CDR3 is TGTGCCAGCAGAAATCGGGCCAACAACGAGCAGTACTTC. Variable domain in full (rest from reference TRBV28 and TRBJ2-7): DVKVTQSSRYLVKRTGEKVFLECVQDMDHENMFWYRQDPGLGLRLIYFSYDVKMKEKGDIPEGYSVSREKKERFSLILESASTNQTSMYLCASRNRANNEQYFGPGTRLTVT.

V usage is TRBV14 and J usage is TRBJ1-1, with D tentatively TRBD1 (5 bases). The CDR3 spans 13 residues. V dropped 4 bases and J dropped 12 bases, with 18 bases sitting between them. CDR1 is SGHDN and CDR2 is FVKESK in the germline V gene. The CDR3 sequence is CASSPSPRGGTFF. The CDR3 DNA reads as TGTGCCAGCAGCCCCTCCCCGAGGGGTGGGACTTTCTTT.

The gene calls are TRBV7-3 and TRBJ2-3; D possibly corresponds to TRBD1 (8 bases). The V end lost 5 bases, the J end lost 5 bases, and 20 bases lay between the germline ends. The CDR3 covers 16 residues. CDR1 is SGHTA and CDR2 is FQGTGA in the germline V gene. This chain's CDR3 is CASSHRGRGQGDTQYF. CDR3 coding DNA: TGTGCCAGCAGCCACAGGGGGAGGGGGCAAGGAGATACGCAGTATTTT.

This clone was counted between two and nine times. CDR3 coding DNA: TGTGCCAGCAGCCCCAGCCGCGAGGGAAACACCATATATTTT. As protein: CASSPSREGNTIYF. The rearrangement links TRBV9 to TRBJ1-3; D is unresolved. The germline CDR1 and CDR2 sequences are SGDLS and YYNGEE. This CDR3 comprises 14 residues. Trimming cost V 4 bases and J 4 bases, with 12 bases left between them.

This chain joins TRBV15 and TRBJ2-7, with 12 positions matching TRBD2. Trimming cost V 4 bases and J 3 bases; bases outside gene matches: 10. Germline CDR1 is LNHNV and CDR2 is YYDKDF (reference sequence). This CDR3 is built from 17 residues. The CDR3 DNA is TGTGCCACCAGCACACGGAGTCGGACTAGCGGGGTCTACGAGCAGTACTTC. Its translation is CATSTRSRTSGVYEQYF.

The J gene is TRBJ1-2, the V gene TRBV9, with a tentative D call TRBD1 (5 bases). Germline-derived CDR1 and CDR2 are SGDLS and YYNGEE. V was shortened by 0 bases and J by 4 bases, with 13 bases between the two germline ends. The CDR3 covers 15 residues. The CDR3 protein is CASSVATGGSYGYTF. In nucleotides, the CDR3 is TGTGCCAGCAGCGTAGCTACTGGGGGAAGCTATGGCTACACCTTC.

The chain joins TRBV9 to TRBJ1-4; 9 bases match TRBD1. Germline values: CDR1 SGDLS, CDR2 YYNGEE. The CDR3 sequence is 15 residues long. The V gene end was trimmed by 3 bases and the J gene end by 8 bases; junction bases not matched to a gene: 8. The CDR3 reads CASSARGQGGEKLFF. Written as DNA, the CDR3 is TGTGCCAGCAGCGCAAGGGGACAGGGAGGCGAAAAACTGTTTTTT.

This clone occurred once. The rearrangement joins TRBV7-7 to TRBJ2-3; TRBD2 matches at 8 bases. The ends lost 5 bases at V and 1 base at J; junction bases unmatched: 5. The CDR3 length is 15 residues. Germline V gene data show CDR1 as SSHAT and CDR2 as FNYEAQ (reference sequence). CDR3 residues: CASSGQAGGTDTQYF. Written as DNA, the CDR3 is TGTGCCAGCAGCGGTCAAGCGGGGGGCACAGATACGCAGTATTTT.

The chain employs TRBV6-9 and TRBJ1-3; possibly TRBD1 for D (5 bases). V lost 2 bases, J lost 2 bases, and 7 bases lay in between. Germline values: CDR1 MNHGY, CDR2 SVAAGI. This CDR3 is built from 14 residues. CDR3 in amino acids: CASSYGGAGNTIYF. CDR3 sequence (DNA): TGTGCCAGCAGTTATGGGGGGGCTGGAAACACCATATATTTT.

This clone showed up just a few times. The V call is TRBV19, the J call TRBJ2-1; TRBD1 agrees at 9 bases. Germline V gives CDR1 LNHDA, CDR2 SQIVND (reference sequence). This CDR3 is built from 14 residues. J was trimmed by 12 bases and V by 6 bases; bases with no gene match: 12. The DNA of the CDR3 is TGTGCCAGTAGGGGACAGGGTGAGGCTCGAGGGCAGTTCTTC. Amino acid sequence: CASRGQGEARGQFF.

The chain links TRBV7-2 to TRBJ1-1; 10 bases are a match to TRBD1. Losses at the gene ends were 4 bases for V and 0 bases for J; bases not matched to a gene: 2. In germline, CDR1 is SGHTA, CDR2 FQGNSA. The CDR3 runs to 15 residues. This chain's CDR3 is CASSWTGGVNTEAFF. The CDR3 nucleotides are TGTGCCAGCAGCTGGACAGGGGGTGTGAACACTGAAGCTTTCTTT.

The chain has TRBV2 and TRBJ1-5; D possibly corresponds to TRBD1 (5 bases). The CDR3 runs to 15 residues. Looked up from germline, CDR1 is SNHLY and CDR2 is FYNNEI. The V and J ends lost 4 bases and 1 base respectively, with 11 bases between them. In DNA, the CDR3 is TGTGCCAGCAGTGTAGGGCAGGGAAGCAATCAGCCCCAGCATTTT. It is translated as CASSVGQGSNQPQHF.